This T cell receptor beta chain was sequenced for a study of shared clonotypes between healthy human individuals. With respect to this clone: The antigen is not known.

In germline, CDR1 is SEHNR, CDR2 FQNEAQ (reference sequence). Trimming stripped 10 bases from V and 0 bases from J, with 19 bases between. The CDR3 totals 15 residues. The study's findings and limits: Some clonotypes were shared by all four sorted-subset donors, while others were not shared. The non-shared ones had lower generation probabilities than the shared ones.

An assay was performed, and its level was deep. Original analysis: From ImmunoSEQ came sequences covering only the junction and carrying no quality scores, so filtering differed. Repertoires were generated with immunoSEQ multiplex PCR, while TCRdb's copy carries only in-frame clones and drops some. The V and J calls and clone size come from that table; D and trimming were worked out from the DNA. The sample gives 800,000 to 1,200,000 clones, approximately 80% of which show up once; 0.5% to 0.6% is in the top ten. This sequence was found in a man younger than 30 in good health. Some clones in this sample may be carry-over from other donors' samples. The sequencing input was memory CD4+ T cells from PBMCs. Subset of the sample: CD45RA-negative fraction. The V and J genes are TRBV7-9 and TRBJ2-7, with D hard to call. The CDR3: CATGTLNPSSYEQYF. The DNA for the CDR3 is TGTGCCACCGGCACCCTGAACCCGAGCTCCTACGAGCAGTACTTC.